The clone carrying this T cell receptor beta chain is deemed medium-sized. Its cognate antigen is unknown. CD4+ T cells specific for antigen were expanded with viral peptide pools by the ViraFEST assay before sequencing. Cells that had been cultured for approximately eleven days were the source of isolated CD4+ T cells. Nucleocapsid antibodies stayed negative before and after vaccination, showing no earlier SARS-CoV-2 infection. Assay: immunoSEQ multiplex PCR; the TCRdb copy retains only in-frame clones and omits some. The top ten clones hold just under 3% of a sample with approximately 70,000 clones, approximately 75% of them seen once. The data derive from a study of vaccination effects on CD4 cells after COVID-19. Trimming took off 5 bases at V and 6 bases at J, with 16 bases between the two ends. Germline lookup yields CDR1 SGHTA and CDR2 FQGNSA. This CDR3 is 14 amino acids long.

The sample in question was CD4+ T cells from PBMCs cultured with HCoV-NL63 spike peptides, obtained before COVID-19 vaccination. The rearrangement joins TRBV7-2 to TRBJ1-2; D is unclear. The source is a human donor who received a COVID-19 vaccine. For the CDR3, the DNA is TGTGCCAGCAGCCGGTATTTGGAGGTGGATGGCTACACCTTC. It yields the protein CASSRYLEVDGYTF.